The 32 T cell receptor beta chains in this list originate from one sample, sequenced in a study of CD8 T cells in Susac syndrome. RNA in amounts of roughly 0.5 to 1 ug was reverse transcribed with random hexamers. MiXCR, run by TCRdb on the immunoSEQ multiplex PCR reads, gives a single entry per CDR3 protein. The data contain fewer than 250,000 distinct CDR3 sequences, 92% of them singletons. Sequencing was done on a sample of CD8+ T cells from PBMCs. These TCRs come from a human donor with multiple sclerosis.

This rearrangement joins TRBV13 to TRBJ2-3; the D gene is possibly TRBD2 (5 bases). There are 15 residues in the CDR3. Germline V gives CDR1 PRHDT, CDR2 FYEKMQ (reference sequence). The germline V and J ends were trimmed by 0 bases and 2 bases, with 9 bases remaining between them. The CDR3 region has the DNA TGTGCCAGCAGCTTAGGTGGACTCCCCACAGATACGCAGTATTTT. The encoded protein is CASSLGGLPTDTQYF.

The rearrangement links TRBV27 to TRBJ2-3, with TRBD2 matching over 11 bases. CDR1 is MNHEY and CDR2 is SMNVEV in the germline V gene (reference sequence). The CDR3 is made up of 16 amino acids. V dropped 4 bases and J dropped 6; count of bases not matched to a gene: 9. This chain's CDR3 is CASSSLLAGDLDTQYF. CDR3 nucleotide sequence: TGTGCCAGCAGTTCCCTACTAGCGGGAGACTTGGATACGCAGTATTTT.

A few counts support this clonotype. The chain uses TRBV13 and TRBJ2-7; D might be TRBD2 (6 bases). Germline V gives CDR1 PRHDT, CDR2 FYEKMQ (reference sequence). V lost 2 bases, J lost 6 bases, and 17 bases lay in between. This CDR3 has 15 residues. The CDR3 bases are TGTGCCAGCAGCTTATCGGCAGCGGGTTACGGCGAGCAGTACTTC. Protein product: CASSLSAAGYGEQYF.

This clonotype was observed a handful of times. This chain connects TRBV6-5 to TRBJ2-7, with 7 bases matching TRBD2. V was pared by 3 bases and J by 9 bases, with 11 bases of the junction left unmatched. Germline CDR1 reads MNHEY; CDR2 reads SVGAGI. The CDR3 length is 14 residues. The CDR3 is CASSYAGDPFGQYF. The CDR3 nucleotides read TGTGCCAGCAGTTATGCGGGGGACCCCTTTGGGCAGTACTTC.

This rearrangement joins TRBV7-2 to TRBJ2-1; D gene unclear. With 1 base removed from V and 7 bases from J, the gap between germline ends came to 8 bases. From germline, CDR1 is SGHTA and CDR2 FQGNSA. The CDR3 is made up of 13 amino acids. The CDR3: CASSLDLGNEQFF. DNA of the CDR3: TGTGCCAGCAGCTTAGACCTTGGGAATGAGCAGTTCTTC.

The chain combines TRBV4-2 with TRBJ2-2; D remains ambiguous. The CDR3 contains 13 residues. The germline gives CDR1 LGHNA, CDR2 YNFKEQ. Trimming cost V 0 bases and J 7 bases, with 6 bases left between them. The CDR3 reads CASSQEGIGELFF. The CDR3 region has the DNA TGTGCCAGCAGCCAAGAGGGTATCGGGGAGCTGTTTTTT.

The chain employs TRBV7-9 and TRBJ1-2; D uncertain. Germline CDR1 and CDR2: SEHNR and FQNEAQ (reference sequence). V lost 1 base and J 8 bases, leaving 20 bases between the germline ends. This CDR3 has 16 residues. CDR3 nucleotide sequence: TGTGCCAGCAGCTTAGAAACTACGGGCCTTCAGGCAGGCTACACCTTC. Protein sequence: CASSLETTGLQAGYTF.

This clonotype was detected only once. The V and J genes are TRBV7-8 and TRBJ2-5, with 7 bases lining up with TRBD2. V shed 5 bases, J shed 2 bases, and the junction held 11 bases outside the gene matches. Per the germline V gene, CDR1 is SGHVS and CDR2 is FQNEAQ. CDR3 length: 16 amino acids. CDR3 DNA: TGTGCCAGCAGCAAGGGCTGGCTAGCGGAGCAAGAGACCCAGTACTTC. It yields the protein CASSKGWLAEQETQYF. The full variable domain, its missing parts supplied by reference TRBV7-8 and TRBJ2-5, is GAGVSQSPRYKVAKRGQDVALRCDPISGHVSLFWYQQALGQGPEFLTYFQNEAQLDKSGLPSDRFFAERPEGSVSTLKIQRTQQEDSAVYLCASSKGWLAEQETQYFGPGTRLLVL.

The chain has TRBV29-1 and TRBJ1-3; D is ambiguous. CDR3 size: 13 residues. The germline gives CDR1 SQVTM, CDR2 ANQGSEA. CDR3 nucleotides: TGCTTGACCGGCAGGTTGGGTTTGAACACCATATATTTT. It specifies CLTGRLGLNTIYF.

The chain combines TRBV13 with TRBJ1-1; D remains unclear. The CDR3 totals 12 residues. The germline CDR1 and CDR2 sequences are PRHDT and FYEKMQ (reference sequence). V shed 4 bases and J shed 7 bases, with 10 bases lying between them. CDR3 sequence: CASSSGRNEAFF. CDR3 bases: TGTGCCAGCAGCTCAGGACGGAATGAAGCTTTCTTT. Full variable domain (rest looked up from reference TRBV13 and TRBJ1-1): AAGVIQSPRHLIKEKRETATLKCYPIPRHDTVYWYQQGPGQDPQFLISFYEKMQSDKGSIPDRFSAQQFSDYHSELNMSSLELGDSALYFCASSSGRNEAFFGQGTRLTVV.

This clonotype was detected only once. This chain links TRBV21-1 with TRBJ1-2; no check of the table's D call, TRBD1, against the DNA was made. TRBV21-1 represents a pseudogene. The CDR3 is 14 amino acids. The CDR3 sequence: CASSPPQAAGGYTF. The CDR3 nucleotides are TGTGCCAGCAGCCCACCCCAGGCCGCGGGTGGCTACACCTTC.

This clonotype came up once. The V call is TRBV12-5, the J call TRBJ1-5; D uncertain. The ends were cut back, 4 bases at V and 8 bases at J, with 6 bases in the middle. The germline CDR1 and CDR2 sequences are LGHNT and FRNRAP. This CDR3 has 11 residues. Here the CDR3 DNA reads TGTGCTAGTGGTTACGATGAGCCCCAGCATTTT. Protein product: CASGYDEPQHF.

The chain uses TRBV5-6 and TRBJ2-1; 8 bases match TRBD2. With 4 bases clipped from V and 7 bases from J, the junction kept 16 bases outside the gene matches. The V gene's germline CDR1 is SGHDT and CDR2 YYEEEE. CDR3 length equals 17 residues. CDR3 DNA sequence: TGTGCCAGCAGCATTAGTTGGCAGCGGGGGTCGTGGAATGAGCAGTTCTTC. Amino acids: CASSISWQRGSWNEQFF.

The J gene is TRBJ2-3, the V gene TRBV7-8; a weak D match, TRBD2 (6 bases). Germline CDR1 and CDR2: SGHVS and FQNEAQ. The V and J ends lost 1 base and 6 bases respectively, with 14 bases between them. The CDR3 totals 15 residues. CDR3: CASSLGSIRGDTQYF. The CDR3 DNA is TGTGCCAGCAGCTTAGGCTCCATTCGGGGGGATACGCAGTATTTT.

The V and J genes are TRBV5-4 and TRBJ2-7; possibly TRBD2 for D (6 bases). This CDR3 is 18 amino acids long. Trimming removed 2 bases at V and 3 bases at J, with 24 bases between. CDR1 SGHNT and CDR2 YYREEE come from the germline V gene (reference sequence). CDR3 DNA sequence: TGTGCCAGCAGCTTCCGGACCATCGCGGGGATTGAGGACTACGAGCAGTACTTC. It is translated as CASSFRTIAGIEDYEQYF.

Points on this clonotype: A read error may produce the germline difference seen at one junction end. The rearrangement joins TRBV7-3 to TRBJ1-1; no clear D. The CDR3 contains 14 residues. CDR1 is SGHTA, CDR2 FQGTGA, per germline. CDR3 region: CASSLSGIDTEAFF. Written as DNA, the CDR3 is TGTGCCAGCAGCTTATCCGGCATCGACACTGAAGCTTTTTTT.

The chain joins TRBV7-6 to TRBJ2-1, with TRBD2 identical over 11 bases. CDR1 and CDR2 (germline): SGHVS, FNYEAQ. V lost 8 bases, J lost 4 bases, and 7 bases stayed unmatched. The CDR3 contains 15 residues. The CDR3 DNA reads as TGTGCCAGCGGAGCGGGACTAGCGGATTACAATGAGCAGTTCTTC. Protein: CASGAGLADYNEQFF.

This chain links TRBV27 with TRBJ2-1, with 11 bases matching TRBD2. Per germline, CDR1 MNHEY and CDR2 SMNVEV (reference sequence). The CDR3 length is 15 residues. The J segment lost 10 bases and the V segment lost 5 bases, leaving 10 bases of the junction unmatched. CDR3 amino acids: CASSPLAGGRGEQFF. The CDR3, as DNA: TGTGCCAGCAGTCCTCTAGCGGGAGGCCGCGGGGAGCAGTTCTTC.

This chain uses TRBV30 with TRBJ1-6; TRBD1 aligns across 8 bases. The CDR3 runs to 14 residues. V was pared by 3 bases and J by 7 bases, with 5 bases of the junction left unmatched. Germline loops: CDR1 GTSNPN, CDR2 SVGIG (reference sequence). The CDR3 sequence is CAWSPGQANSPLHF. The DNA for the CDR3 is TGTGCCTGGAGCCCGGGACAGGCCAATTCACCCCTCCACTTT.

The chain combines TRBV18 with TRBJ2-7; the D gene is possibly TRBD2 (5 bases). Between the trimmed V and J ends, which lost 5 bases and 2 bases, there was a span of 13 bases. The CDR3 has 14 amino acids. CDR1 is KGHSH, CDR2 LQKENI, per germline. The CDR3: CASSSGSGAYEQYF. The CDR3, as DNA: TGTGCCAGCTCATCGGGGTCCGGTGCCTACGAGCAGTACTTC.

This clonotype was observed a single time. This chain uses TRBV6-5 with TRBJ2-7; D not certain. This CDR3 is built from 14 residues. V lost 2 bases, J lost 3 bases, and 11 bases lay in between. Germline V lookup: CDR1 MNHEY, CDR2 SVGAGI. CDR3 DNA: TGTGCCAGCAGTTACCGCGACCGCTACTACGAGCAGTACTTC. The encoded protein is CASSYRDRYYEQYF.

The chain links TRBV19 to TRBJ2-3; 11 nucleotides align to TRBD2. Trimming removed 4 bases from V and 7 bases from J; junction bases left unmatched: 7. The CDR3 runs 15 residues. Per the germline V gene, CDR1 is LNHDA and CDR2 is SQIVND (reference sequence). The CDR3 sequence: CASSKASGGPNTQYF. The CDR3 DNA sequence: TGTGCCAGTAGTAAGGCTAGCGGGGGGCCAAATACGCAGTATTTT.

The chain has TRBV15 and TRBJ2-1; either TRBD1 or TRBD2 may supply D (6 bases each). The CDR3 totals 15 residues. The V end was cut by 8 bases, the J end by 6 bases, with 20 bases between. Germline V lookup: CDR1 LNHNV, CDR2 YYDKDF (reference sequence). The CDR3 nucleotides are TGTGCCACCTCAGCCACGAGGGGGGCGGGCAATGAGCAGTTCTTC. Translation gives CATSATRGAGNEQFF.

This sequence joins TRBV29-1 and TRBJ2-7; tentatively, D is TRBD1 (6 bases). The germline V and J ends were trimmed by 2 bases and 1 base, with 15 bases remaining between them. The CDR3 is made up of 15 amino acids. In germline, CDR1 is SQVTM, CDR2 ANQGSEA. In nucleotides, the CDR3 is TGCAGCGTTGAAAAAGGGGGAGATCAGTCCTACGAGCAGTACTTC. Protein product: CSVEKGGDQSYEQYF.

The genes are TRBV29-1 and TRBJ2-7, with D unresolved. CDR1 and CDR2 (germline): SQVTM, ANQGSEA. The CDR3 loop spans 13 amino acids. V was trimmed by 0 bases and J by 1 base, leaving 7 bases between them. The CDR3 spells CSVEDLESYEQYF. In nucleotides, the CDR3 is TGCAGCGTTGAAGATTTAGAGTCCTACGAGCAGTACTTC.

The chain uses TRBV9 and TRBJ2-1, with a weak D call TRBD2 (6 bases). V lost 2 bases, J lost 7 bases, and 16 bases lay in between. This CDR3 comprises 15 residues. Germline loops: CDR1 SGDLS, CDR2 YYNGEE. The CDR3 DNA is TGTGCCAGCAGCGTCGGCGGGACCCCTTTTAATGAGCAGTTCTTC. It specifies CASSVGGTPFNEQFF.

This chain connects TRBV12-3 or TRBV12-4 to TRBJ2-7; perhaps TRBD1 as D (6 bases). With 5 bases removed from V and 2 bases from J, the gap between germline ends came to 16 bases. The CDR3 loop spans 15 amino acids. The CDR3 protein is CASSPWQGHAYEQYF. The CDR3 DNA reads as TGTGCCAGCAGTCCATGGCAGGGGCACGCCTACGAGCAGTACTTC.

The V gene is TRBV27, the J gene TRBJ2-1; TRBD2 aligns across 9 bases. V lost 5 bases, J lost 5 bases, and 7 bases stayed unmatched. The CDR3 totals 15 residues. The germline CDR1 and CDR2 sequences are MNHEY and SMNVEV (reference sequence). CDR3 nucleotide sequence: TGTGCCAGCAGTCCAGCAGCGGGAGGACACAATGAGCAGTTCTTC. Its protein is CASSPAAGGHNEQFF.

The V call is TRBV6-1, the J call TRBJ2-3; D tentatively fits TRBD1 or TRBD2 (5 bases each). The V and J ends lost 2 bases and 2 bases respectively, with 17 bases between them. The CDR3 runs 17 residues. Germline V gene data show CDR1 as MNHNS and CDR2 as SASEGT. The CDR3 DNA sequence: TGTGCCAGCAGTGAACTTCCGGGACCGCTATCCACAGATACGCAGTATTTT. Translation: CASSELPGPLSTDTQYF.

The chain joins TRBV4-1 to TRBJ2-7; D ambiguous. CDR3 length: 14 amino acids. V dropped 3 bases and J dropped 2 bases, with 11 bases sitting between them. CDR1 and CDR2 from the germline V gene are MGHRA and YSYEKL. The CDR3 nucleotides are TGCGCCAGCAGCCATATCGTCGGAGCCTACGAGCAGTACTTC. Amino acid sequence: CASSHIVGAYEQYF.

This sequence joins TRBV27 and TRBJ2-5; D remains unclear. The CDR3 loop spans 13 amino acids. Trimming removed 5 bases at V and 3 bases at J, with 10 bases between. Germline V gene data show CDR1 as MNHEY and CDR2 as SMNVEV (reference sequence). CDR3 nucleotides: TGTGCCAGCAGTCCCCTCCAAGAAGAGACCCAGTACTTC. Its protein is CASSPLQEETQYF.

The rearrangement uses TRBV6-4 and TRBJ1-5; TRBD1 is a possible D gene (6 bases). The CDR3 runs 18 residues. Germline-derived CDR1 and CDR2 are MRHNA and SNTAGT. With 5 bases removed from V and 2 bases from J, the gap between germline ends came to 22 bases. The CDR3 nucleotides read TGTGCCAGCAGTCCTCAACCAAACAGGGTTGCGCGCAATCAGCCCCAGCATTTT. Protein: CASSPQPNRVARNQPQHF.